This T cell receptor beta chain was sequenced in a study of human T cells and chemical hapten exposure. Study as a whole: The upper back received 0.01% DPC by patch testing, with results read at 6 days. Study-level findings and limits: Sensitization with DPC brought no change to TCRs above 1 in 1000 in frequency.

In this sample, this clonotype turned up many times. Its antigen is as yet unknown. Indicated time point: patch test 1, 2 weeks after DPC sensitization. The treatment here: therapeutic diphenylcyclopropenone sensitization with weekly scalp DPC. TCRdb redid the calling of the RACE reads with MiXCR, one entry per CDR3 protein. The sample shows more than 65,000 distinct CDR3 sequences, 6% to 9% of them seen only once. The sequence was collected from a woman younger than 45 with alopecia areata. Some clones in this sample may be carry-over from other donors' samples. The sample consisted of whole blood, taken in connection with sensitization to the hapten diphenylcyclopropenone (DPC).

In nucleotides, the CDR3 is TGCAGTGCTAGCGGGGATAGCTCCTACAATGAGCAGTTCTTC. Its protein product is CSASGDSSYNEQFF. This chain uses TRBV20-1 with TRBJ2-1; D is perhaps TRBD2 (5 bases). CDR1 and CDR2 (germline): DFQATT, SNEGSKA (reference sequence). CDR3 size: 14 residues. Deletions cut 3 bases from V and 0 bases from J, with 9 bases between.